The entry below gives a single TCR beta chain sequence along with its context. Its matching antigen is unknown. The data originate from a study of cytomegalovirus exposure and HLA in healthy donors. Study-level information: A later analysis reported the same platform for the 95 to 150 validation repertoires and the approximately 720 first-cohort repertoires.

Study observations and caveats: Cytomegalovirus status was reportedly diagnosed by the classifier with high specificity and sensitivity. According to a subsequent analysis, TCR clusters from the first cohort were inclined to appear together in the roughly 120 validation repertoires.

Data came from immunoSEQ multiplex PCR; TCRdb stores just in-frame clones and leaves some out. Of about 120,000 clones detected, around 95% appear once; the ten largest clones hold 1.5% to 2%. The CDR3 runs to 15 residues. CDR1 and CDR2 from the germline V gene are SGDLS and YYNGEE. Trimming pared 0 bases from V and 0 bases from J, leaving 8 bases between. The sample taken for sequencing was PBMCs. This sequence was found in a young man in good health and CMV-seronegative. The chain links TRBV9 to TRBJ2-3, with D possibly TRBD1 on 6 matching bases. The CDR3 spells CASSVAGASTDTQYF. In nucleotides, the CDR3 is TGTGCCAGCAGCGTAGCAGGGGCTAGCACAGATACGCAGTATTTT.